This T cell receptor (beta chain) was recovered during a study of shared clonotypes between healthy human individuals. Template for every sorted-subset replicate PCR totaled 150 to 250 ng DNA, roughly 30,000 T cell genomes. This table comes from immunoSEQ multiplex PCR, and its TCRdb copy is limited to in-frame clones, with some not included. The sample lists more than 1.2 million clones, approximately 98.5% occurring once. This CDR3 has 17 residues. V dropped 4 bases and J dropped 1; count of bases not matched to a gene: 12. Germline V lookup: CDR1 MNHEY, CDR2 SMNVEV (reference sequence). The chain employs TRBV27 and TRBJ2-5; 7 bases line up with TRBD1. Material for sequencing was naive CD4+ T cells sorted from blood. Subset reported: CD45RA+ positively selected. This TCR was recovered from a man aged 30 to 45 in good health. The CDR3 region is CASSSTYYRQGQETQYF. CDR3 DNA: TGTGCCAGCAGTTCCACGTATTACAGACAGGGCCAAGAGACCCAGTACTTC.